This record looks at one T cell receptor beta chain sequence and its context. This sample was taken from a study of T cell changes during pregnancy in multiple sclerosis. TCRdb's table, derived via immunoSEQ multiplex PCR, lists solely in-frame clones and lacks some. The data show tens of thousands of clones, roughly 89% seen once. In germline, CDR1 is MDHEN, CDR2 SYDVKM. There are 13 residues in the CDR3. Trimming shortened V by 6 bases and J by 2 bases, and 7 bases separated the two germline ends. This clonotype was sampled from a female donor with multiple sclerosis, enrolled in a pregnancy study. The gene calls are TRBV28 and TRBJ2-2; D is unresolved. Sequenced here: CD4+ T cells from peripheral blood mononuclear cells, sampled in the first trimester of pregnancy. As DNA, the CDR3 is TGTGCCAGCAGGACATCTAACACCGGGGAGCTGTTTTTT. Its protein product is CASRTSNTGELFF.